Below, one T cell receptor beta chain is given with its context. Libraries were prepared by immunoSEQ multiplex PCR; TCRdb keeps only in-frame clonotypes and omits some of them. The data contain more than 15,000 clones, around 72% of them seen just once; the ten biggest clones take up roughly 4.4%. The data stem from a study of PD-1 blockade in classical Hodgkin lymphoma. Each patient's relapse followed autologous stem cell transplantation, and brentuximab vedotin exposure varied. J gave up 4 bases and V 5 bases, and 9 bases lay outside the gene matches. In germline, CDR1 is SGHTA, CDR2 FQGNSA. The length of the CDR3 is 17 residues.

This rearrangement joins TRBV7-2 to TRBJ2-7; 15 bases line up with TRBD2. The sample consisted of peripheral blood mononuclear cells (PBMCs), taken at baseline. The TCR comes from a human donor with classical Hodgkin lymphoma. In nucleotides, the CDR3 is TGTGCCAGCAGCCCGCCGGGACTAGCGGGGGGTCGGTACGAGCAGTACTTC. Translating gives CASSPPGLAGGRYEQYF. Looking up the rest from reference TRBV7-2 and TRBJ2-7 gives the full variable domain: GAGVSQSPSNKVTEKGKDVELRCDPISGHTALYWYRQSLGQGLEFLIYFQGNSAPDKSGLPSDRFSAERTGGSVSTLTIQRTQQEDSAVYLCASSPPGLAGGRYEQYFGPGTRLTVT.